This TCR beta chain was identified during a study of OX40 agonist ivuxolimab in advanced cancers. As for the study in general: Patients were roughly 83% male with ages roughly 23 to 85, mean around 58.

The table came from immunoSEQ multiplex PCR; TCRdb's copy has only in-frame clones and leaves some out. The sample has tens of thousands of clones, roughly 84% seen once; the top ten hold about 35%. CDR3 length equals 18 residues. Germline-derived CDR1 and CDR2 are SGDLS and YYNGEE. After removal of 4 bases from V and 4 bases from J, the junction contained 15 bases not matched to a gene. On this clone itself: What it binds is unknown.

Study conclusions and caveats: Certain nonresponders additionally had low normalized T-cell clonal expansion. CD4+ and CD8+ T cells in blood underwent clonal expansion by week 6 at 0.1 to 3.0 mg/kg.

Sequenced here: CD4+ or CD8+ T cells sorted from blood, sampled in a trial of the OX40 agonist ivuxolimab. The chain recombines TRBV9 with TRBJ1-3; 9 nucleotides align to TRBD1. The TCR originated in an adult with an advanced solid tumor such as melanoma, head and neck, liver or kidney cancer. This CDR3 reads CASSPRQGGITRGNTIYF. CDR3 coding DNA: TGTGCCAGCAGCCCCCGACAGGGGGGGATCACCAGGGGAAACACCATATATTTT.